This T cell receptor beta chain was recovered during a study of control samples from healthy donors and cancer patients. Profiling relied on immunoSEQ multiplex PCR, and the TCRdb table lists in-frame clones only, not all of them. The sample carries around 50,000 clones, around 95% recorded once. Specimen: blood. This sequence originates from a woman aged 30 to 39 in good health.

The CDR3 DNA reads TGTGCCAGCAGTGGAGGGACAGGGTTGCGCAATCAGCCCCAGCATTTT. As protein: CASSGGTGLRNQPQHF. The genes are TRBV6-1 and TRBJ1-5, with 9 bases matching TRBD1. The J segment lost 2 bases and the V segment lost 4 bases, leaving 6 bases of the junction unmatched. There are 16 residues in the CDR3. Germline values: CDR1 MNHNS, CDR2 SASEGT.